The next 19 T cell receptor beta chains were all read from a single sample in a study of early T cells in non-severe SARS-CoV-2 infection. TCRdb recomputed calls from the 5' RACE reads with MiXCR, one row per CDR3 protein. The sample carries 85,000 to 100,000 distinct CDR3 sequences, under 15% recorded once. The source material was whole blood. The receptors were gathered from an adult who was a healthcare worker with PCR-confirmed SARS-CoV-2 infection or an uninfected control (not recorded which).

This clonotype showed up many times. This sequence joins TRBV7-9 and TRBJ2-1, with no clear D. The germline CDR1 and CDR2 sequences are SEHNR and FQNEAQ (reference sequence). V lost 4 bases and J 0 bases, leaving 13 bases between the germline ends. The CDR3 length is 16 residues. For the CDR3, the DNA is TGTGCCAGCAGCTCCAACAGACCTGACTCCTACAATGAGCAGTTCTTC. It encodes CASSSNRPDSYNEQFF.

This clonotype was seen repeatedly, ten times or more. This chain joins TRBV28 and TRBJ2-1; 12 positions agree with TRBD2. This CDR3 region has 15 residues. The V gene's germline CDR1 is MDHEN and CDR2 SYDVKM. The V gene end was trimmed by 2 bases and the J gene end by 7 bases; junction bases not matched to a gene: 3. The CDR3 loop is CASSLASGGANEQFF. In nucleotides, the CDR3 is TGTGCCAGCAGTTTAGCTAGCGGGGGGGCGAATGAGCAGTTCTTC.

This clonotype has ten or more counts. This chain joins TRBV28 and TRBJ2-3; D not certain. Germline CDR1 MDHEN, CDR2 SYDVKM. CDR3 length: 13 amino acids. Deletions cut 3 bases from V and 3 bases from J, with 7 bases between. The CDR3 nucleotides are TGTGCCAGCAGTTTCGCGAATACAGATACGCAGTATTTT. This codes for CASSFANTDTQYF.

This clonotype showed up many times. The V gene is TRBV9, the J gene TRBJ2-2; a weak D match, TRBD2 (6 bases). Trimming left V 4 bases short and J 7 bases short, with 17 bases between. Germline V gives CDR1 SGDLS, CDR2 YYNGEE. The CDR3 runs 15 residues. CDR3 residues: CASSSRGGIGGELFF. DNA for the CDR3: TGTGCCAGCAGCTCCAGAGGAGGGATTGGCGGGGAGCTGTTTTTT.

This clonotype was recorded many times. The chain carries TRBV7-9 and TRBJ2-3; D uncertain. Germline V gives CDR1 SEHNR, CDR2 FQNEAQ (reference sequence). This CDR3 region has 12 residues. V lost 0 bases, J lost 4 bases, and 2 bases lay in between. The CDR3 DNA follows: TGTGCCAGCAGCTTAGCCTCAGATACGCAGTATTTT. It encodes CASSLASDTQYF.

This chain connects TRBV4-2 to TRBJ1-2; D is uncertain. Germline CDR1 reads LGHNA; CDR2 reads YNFKEQ. The CDR3 contains 14 residues. Between the trimmed V and J ends, which lost 0 bases and 6 bases, there was a span of 11 bases. CDR3 coding DNA: TGTGCCAGCAGCCAAGATGGGCAGTCGAATGGCTACACCTTC. Translated, it gives CASSQDGQSNGYTF.

This clonotype was seen many times. The V and J genes are TRBV7-6 and TRBJ2-5; the match to TRBD1 covers 9 bases. The V segment lost 4 bases and the J segment 4 bases; nucleotides outside the gene matches: 7. The length of the CDR3 is 15 residues. CDR1 is SGHVS and CDR2 is FNYEAQ in the germline V gene. The CDR3 here is CASSSYRGPGETQYF. As DNA, the CDR3 is TGTGCCAGCAGCTCCTACAGGGGGCCGGGAGAGACCCAGTACTTC.

This clonotype has a handful of counts. V is TRBV28 and J is TRBJ2-5; D may be TRBD1 or TRBD2 (5 bases each). CDR3 length equals 14 residues. With 11 bases removed from V and 7 bases from J, the gap between germline ends came to 23 bases. Germline V CDR1 and CDR2: MDHEN, SYDVKM. CDR3 nucleotides: TGTGCCTCCTTGACCAGGAGTGTTGGGGGGACCCAGTACTTC. As protein: CASLTRSVGGTQYF.

CDR3 amino acids: CASGLGLFGKLFF. In nucleotides, the CDR3 is TGTGCCAGCGGACTGGGTCTTTTTGGAAAACTGTTTTTT. This chain links TRBV18 with TRBJ1-4, with D unresolved. Trimming pared 8 bases from V and 10 bases from J, leaving 17 bases between. The length of the CDR3 is 13 residues. Germline V gene data show CDR1 as KGHSH and CDR2 as LQKENI.

This clonotype was observed at least ten times. The V and J genes are TRBV20-1 and TRBJ2-1; tentatively, D is TRBD1 (5 bases). This CDR3 is 15 amino acids long. Germline CDR1 reads DFQATT; CDR2 reads SNEGSKA (reference sequence). V lost 3 bases to trimming and J lost 8 bases, with 20 bases between them. CDR3 sequence: CSASPLDRPGDEQFF. CDR3 in DNA: TGCAGTGCTAGTCCCCTTGACAGACCTGGGGATGAGCAGTTCTTC.

This clonotype was found many times. The chain links TRBV28 to TRBJ2-6; no firm D call. The CDR3 has 15 residues. The germline CDR1 and CDR2 sequences are MDHEN and SYDVKM. Trimming took off 2 bases at V and 1 base at J, with 6 bases between the two ends. CDR3 region: CASSLSGSGANVLTF. The CDR3, as DNA: TGTGCCAGCAGTTTAAGTGGGTCTGGGGCCAACGTCCTGACTTTC.

This clonotype appeared a few times. The chain is built from TRBV3-1 and TRBJ2-1; 8 bases align to TRBD2. V shed 4 bases, J shed 7 bases, and the junction held 6 bases outside the gene matches. Germline loops: CDR1 LGHDT, CDR2 YNNKEL (reference sequence). The CDR3 length is 14 residues. The CDR3 DNA is TGTGCCAGCAGCCCGGGGGGGCAGGGGAATGAGCAGTTCTTC. It codes for CASSPGGQGNEQFF.

V and J are TRBV5-4 and TRBJ2-1; no clear D gene. Germline V lookup: CDR1 SGHNT, CDR2 YYREEE (reference sequence). CDR3 length: 16 amino acids. Trimming shortened V by 0 bases and J by 1 base, and 11 bases separated the two germline ends. The CDR3 nucleotides read TGTGCCAGCAGCTTGGTACGTTCGCCATCCTACAATGAGCAGTTCTTC. The encoded protein is CASSLVRSPSYNEQFF. The whole variable domain, filled in from reference TRBV5-4 and TRBJ2-1, reads ETGVTQSPTHLIKTRGQQVTLRCSSQSGHNTVSWYQQALGQGPQFIFQYYREEENGRGNFPPRFSGLQFPNYSSELNVNALELDDSALYLCASSLVRSPSYNEQFFGPGTRLTVL.

This clonotype was detected a few times. The J gene is TRBJ2-3, the V gene TRBV7-2, with 11 positions matching TRBD2. The CDR3 spans 16 residues. The V segment lost 5 bases and the J segment 7 bases; nucleotides outside the gene matches: 11. Germline V lookup: CDR1 SGHTA, CDR2 FQGNSA. CDR3 bases: TGTGCCAGCAGCCAAAGACGACTAGCGGGGAGTTATACGCAGTATTTT. Translating gives CASSQRRLAGSYTQYF.

This clonotype has ten or more counts. The V call is TRBV5-1, the J call TRBJ2-7; TRBD2 might be the D (7 bases). V shed 5 bases and J shed 4 bases, with 13 bases lying between them. The CDR3 consists of 13 residues. In germline, CDR1 is SGHRS, CDR2 YFSETQ. The CDR3 here is CASSLQGGYEQYF. In DNA form, the CDR3 reads TGCGCCAGCAGTCTACAGGGAGGGTACGAGCAGTACTTC.

Ten or more counts support this clonotype. The chain recombines TRBV7-8 with TRBJ2-2, with D possibly matching TRBD2 (5 bases). The CDR3 is 15 residues long. From germline, CDR1 is SGHVS and CDR2 FQNEAQ. V was trimmed by 6 bases and J by 0 bases, leaving 11 bases between them. This CDR3 reads CASSPLAANTGELFF. CDR3 DNA: TGTGCCAGCAGTCCTCTAGCCGCGAACACCGGGGAGCTGTTTTTT.

In its sample, this clonotype was seen many times. This rearrangement joins TRBV4-1 to TRBJ1-6; D call uncertain. Germline assignment: CDR1 MGHRA and CDR2 YSYEKL. V dropped 0 bases and J dropped 2 bases, with 14 bases sitting between them. This CDR3 is built from 18 residues. CDR3 DNA sequence: TGCGCCAGCAGCCAAGATCGGTTGTTGCTGGCCTATAATTCACCCCTCCACTTT. It codes for CASSQDRLLLAYNSPLHF.

This rearrangement joins TRBV20-1 to TRBJ2-5; unclear D gene. Trimming left V 6 bases short and J 5 bases short, with 13 bases between. CDR1 and CDR2 (germline): DFQATT, SNEGSKA (reference sequence). The CDR3 totals 12 residues. The CDR3 nucleotides are TGCAGTGCCCCGAGACCCGGCGAGACCCAGTACTTC. Translating it yields CSAPRPGETQYF.

This clonotype was counted a few times. CDR3 loop: CASSQDSRFSYNEQFF. The CDR3 nucleotides are TGTGCCAGCAGCCAAGATTCTAGATTTTCCTACAATGAGCAGTTCTTC. The genes are TRBV3-1 and TRBJ2-1; the D is unclear. CDR3 size: 16 residues. The ends were cut back, 0 bases at V and 1 base at J, with 10 bases in the middle. Germline CDR1 and CDR2: LGHDT and YNNKEL (reference sequence).